Listed below are T cell receptor beta chains from one sample, sequenced in a study of blood T cell repertoires in COVID-19. The data were produced by immunoSEQ multiplex PCR, yet TCRdb's version contains in-frame clones alone and is incomplete. Here the sample spans 240,000 or so clones, 70% to 90% being singletons. The sequenced sample was PBMCs or T cells enriched from blood (not recorded which). These receptors were taken from a woman between 40 and 50 years old with acute COVID-19. Each CDR3 is given with its conserved first and last residue. A D gene is named only where the DNA matches it firmly. The size field is filled for only some rows; it gives once, few, many or a size class.

J: TRBJ1-6; size: NA; V: TRBV19; D: TRBD1; CDR3: CASSIRQGHNSPLHF; DNA: TGTGCCAGTAGTATCCGACAGGGACACAATTCACCCCTCCACTTT
J: TRBJ2-1; size: NA; V: TRBV18; D: NA; CDR3: CASSPRDTLSYNEQFF; DNA: TGTGCCAGCTCACCCCGGGACACCCTCTCCTACAATGAGCAGTTCTTC
J: TRBJ2-3; size: NA; V: TRBV6-5; D: NA; CDR3: CASSYIASRTDTQYF; DNA: TGTGCCAGCAGTTACATAGCCTCCCGGACAGATACGCAGTATTTT
J: TRBJ1-1; size: NA; V: TRBV9; D: NA; CDR3: CASSAKTGNTEAFF; DNA: TGTGCCAGCAGCGCGAAAACAGGGAACACTGAAGCTTTCTTT
J: TRBJ2-7; size: NA; V: TRBV21-1; D: NA; CDR3: CASSTRTAPAGEQYF; DNA: TGTGCCAGCAGCACTCGGACAGCGCCAGCCGGCGAGCAGTACTTC
J: TRBJ2-2; size: NA; V: TRBV7-2; D: NA; CDR3: CASSFTGRVRTGELFF; DNA: TGTGCCAGCAGCTTTACTGGCAGGGTACGAACCGGGGAGCTGTTTTTT
J: TRBJ1-2; size: NA; V: TRBV5-8; D: TRBD1; CDR3: CASTFTGTGGSGGGYTF; DNA: TGTGCCAGCACCTTCACCGGGACAGGGGGCTCTGGTGGTGGCTACACCTTC
J: TRBJ2-1; size: NA; V: TRBV11-3; D: TRBD2; CDR3: CASSLVREIGNEQFF; DNA: TGTGCCAGCAGCTTAGTGCGGGAGATAGGAAATGAGCAGTTCTTC
J: TRBJ2-1; size: NA; V: TRBV13; D: TRBD2; CDR3: CASSLGVSSGVPHEQFF; DNA: TGTGCCAGCAGCTTAGGTGTTTCTAGCGGGGTACCCCATGAGCAGTTCTTC
J: TRBJ1-3; size: NA; V: TRBV7-6; D: NA; CDR3: CASSLSRGSGNTIYF; DNA: TGTGCCAGCAGCCTCTCAAGGGGTTCTGGAAACACCATATATTTT
J: TRBJ2-1; size: NA; V: TRBV2; D: TRBD2; CDR3: CASRGGSFEQFF; DNA: TGTGCCAGCAGGGGGGGGAGTTTTGAGCAGTTCTTC
J: TRBJ1-4; size: NA; V: TRBV7-7; D: TRBD1; CDR3: CASSLVSLTGGDSNEKLFF; DNA: TGTGCTAGCAGCTTAGTTTCGCTAACAGGGGGCGATTCTAATGAAAAACTGTTTTTT
J: TRBJ1-5; size: NA; V: TRBV19; D: TRBD1; CDR3: CASSPPTGASNQPQHF; DNA: TGTGCCAGTAGTCCACCTACAGGGGCTAGCAATCAGCCCCAGCATTTT
J: TRBJ2-1; size: NA; V: TRBV21-1; D: NA; CDR3: CAEDGNEQFF; DNA: TGTGCCGAGGATGGTAATGAGCAGTTCTTC
J: TRBJ1-3; size: NA; V: TRBV7-9; D: TRBD1; CDR3: CASSPDRGAEGNTIYF; DNA: TGTGCCAGCAGCCCGGACAGGGGAGCGGAGGGAAACACCATATATTTT
J: TRBJ2-1; size: NA; V: TRBV18; D: TRBD2; CDR3: CASSPQLASYNEQFF; DNA: TGTGCCAGCTCACCACAACTAGCGAGTTACAATGAGCAGTTCTTC
J: TRBJ2-7; size: NA; V: TRBV5-1; D: NA; CDR3: CASSPVSSGVHEQYF; DNA: TGCGCCAGCAGCCCCGTGTCGTCAGGTGTCCACGAGCAGTACTTC
J: TRBJ1-1; size: once; V: TRBV11-2; D: NA; CDR3: CASSLIGLIGLKAEAFF; DNA: TGTGCCAGCAGCTTAATCGGGCTAATTGGACTAAAAGCTGAAGCTTTCTTT
J: TRBJ1-2; size: NA; V: TRBV7-9; D: NA; CDR3: CASIIEGSYGYTF; DNA: TGTGCCAGCATCATTGAGGGTAGCTATGGCTACACCTTC
J: TRBJ2-3; size: NA; V: TRBV11-2; D: NA; CDR3: CASSRVRGVRILNTQYF; DNA: TGTGCCAGCAGCCGGGTCAGGGGGGTTCGGATTTTAAATACGCAGTATTTT
J: TRBJ2-2; size: NA; V: TRBV6-5; D: NA; CDR3: CASSPSEETGELFF; DNA: TGTGCCAGCAGTCCTAGCGAGGAGACCGGGGAGCTGTTTTTT
J: TRBJ1-4; size: NA; V: TRBV7-3; D: NA; CDR3: CASSLKPGGEKLFF; DNA: TGTGCCAGCAGCTTAAAGCCGGGGGGTGAAAAACTGTTTTTT
J: TRBJ2-7; size: NA; V: TRBV3-1/TRBV3-2; D: TRBD1; CDR3: CASSQAPGTGAEQYF; DNA: TGTGCCAGCAGCCAAGCCCCCGGGACAGGGGCCGAGCAGTACTTC
J: TRBJ2-7; size: NA; V: TRBV18; D: NA; CDR3: CASSPRGVGEQYF; DNA: TGTGCCAGCTCACCAAGAGGAGTCGGGGAGCAGTACTTC
J: TRBJ2-5; size: NA; V: TRBV2; D: TRBD2; CDR3: CASSPGTSGKETQYF; DNA: TGTGCCAGCAGCCCCGGGACTAGCGGAAAAGAGACCCAGTACTTC
J: TRBJ1-1; size: many; V: TRBV7-9; D: NA; CDR3: CASSLLDGENTEAFF; DNA: TGTGCCAGCAGCTTACTCGACGGGGAGAACACTGAAGCTTTCTTT
J: TRBJ1-1; size: NA; V: TRBV12-3/TRBV12-4; D: NA; CDR3: CACKSGTEAFF; DNA: TGTGCCTGCAAATCGGGGACTGAAGCTTTCTTT
J: TRBJ2-7; size: few; V: TRBV11-2; D: TRBD1; CDR3: CASTLDRGSSYEQYF; DNA: TGTGCCAGCACCCTTGACAGGGGGAGTTCCTACGAGCAGTACTTC
J: TRBJ1-6; size: NA; V: TRBV5-5; D: TRBD1; CDR3: CASSLGFPGQGSYNSPLHF; DNA: TGTGCCAGCAGCTTGGGATTTCCGGGACAGGGATCTTATAATTCACCCCTCCACTTT
J: TRBJ2-7; size: NA; V: TRBV23-1; D: TRBD2; CDR3: CASSHLGLAGGPGSYEQYF; DNA: TGCGCCAGCAGTCATCTAGGACTAGCGGGAGGGCCCGGGTCCTACGAGCAGTACTTC
J: TRBJ1-2; size: NA; V: TRBV5-6; D: NA; CDR3: CASSLAGNYGYTF; DNA: TGTGCCAGCAGTCTTGCGGGGAACTATGGCTACACCTTC
J: TRBJ1-5; size: NA; V: TRBV3-1/TRBV3-2; D: NA; CDR3: CASSQDPRGWQPQHF; DNA: TGTGCCAGCAGCCAAGATCCAAGGGGTTGGCAGCCCCAGCATTTT
J: TRBJ2-3; size: NA; V: TRBV11-3; D: NA; CDR3: CASSPEQAYTDTQYF; DNA: TGTGCCAGCAGCCCAGAGCAGGCTTACACAGATACGCAGTATTTT
J: TRBJ2-1; size: NA; V: TRBV7-8; D: TRBD2; CDR3: CASSTGLAGGGNEQFF; DNA: TGTGCCAGCAGCACTGGTCTGGCGGGGGGCGGCAATGAGCAGTTCTTC
J: TRBJ1-2; size: NA; V: TRBV7-8; D: NA; CDR3: CASSLAFNGYTF; DNA: TGTGCCAGCAGCTTAGCCTTTAATGGCTACACCTTC
J: TRBJ2-3; size: NA; V: TRBV7-3; D: TRBD2; CDR3: CASSSTSAGTDTQYF; DNA: TGTGCCAGCAGCTCTACTAGCGCAGGCACAGATACGCAGTATTTT
J: TRBJ1-2; size: NA; V: TRBV2; D: TRBD1; CDR3: CASRPRTGNGYTF; DNA: TGTGCCAGCAGGCCTAGGACAGGGAATGGCTACACCTTC
J: TRBJ2-1; size: few; V: TRBV18; D: NA; CDR3: CASSPFGRESYNEQFF; DNA: TGTGCCAGCTCACCGTTCGGTCGGGAGTCCTACAATGAGCAGTTCTTC
J: TRBJ1-6; size: few; V: TRBV6-5; D: TRBD1; CDR3: CASSPRGRSSPLHF; DNA: TGTGCCAGCAGCCCGAGGGGGCGGTCTTCACCCCTCCACTTT
J: TRBJ2-2; size: once; V: TRBV29-1; D: NA; CDR3: CSVVLSGENTGELFF; DNA: TGCAGCGTTGTTTTATCGGGAGAGAACACCGGGGAGCTGTTTTTT
J: TRBJ1-5; size: NA; V: TRBV12-5; D: NA; CDR3: CASGAGGNQPQHF; DNA: TGTGCTAGTGGGGCAGGGGGCAATCAGCCCCAGCATTTT
J: TRBJ2-5; size: NA; V: TRBV15; D: NA; CDR3: CATSPPHAGLTQYF; DNA: TGTGCCACCAGCCCCCCGCACGCAGGGTTGACCCAGTACTTC
J: TRBJ2-7; size: NA; V: TRBV30; D: TRBD2; CDR3: CGAGDPLNF; DNA: TGTGGAGCGGGGGACCCTCTAAACTTC
J: TRBJ2-1; size: NA; V: TRBV10-3; D: TRBD1; CDR3: CAISAIQGATYNEQFF; DNA: TGTGCCATCAGTGCAATACAGGGGGCAACCTACAATGAGCAGTTCTTC
J: TRBJ1-5; size: NA; V: TRBV19; D: NA; CDR3: CASSGLGNQPQHF; DNA: TGTGCCAGTTCAGGGTTGGGCAATCAGCCCCAGCATTTT
J: TRBJ2-7; size: NA; V: TRBV29-1; D: NA; CDR3: CSVEFRDSYEQYF; DNA: TGCAGCGTTGAATTCAGGGACTCCTACGAGCAGTACTTC
J: TRBJ2-3; size: once; V: TRBV4-1; D: TRBD2; CDR3: CASSQEGTSGRADTQYF; DNA: TGCGCCAGCAGCCAAGAAGGGACTAGCGGGAGAGCAGATACGCAGTATTTT
J: TRBJ1-6; size: NA; V: TRBV5-6; D: TRBD1; CDR3: CASSLQGFNSPLHF; DNA: TGTGCCAGCAGCTTACAGGGGTTTAACTCACCCCTCCACTTT
J: TRBJ2-7; size: NA; V: TRBV5-1; D: NA; CDR3: CASSFEGQNYEQYF; DNA: TGCGCCAGCAGCTTTGAAGGACAGAACTACGAGCAGTACTTC
J: TRBJ2-2; size: NA; V: TRBV11-3; D: TRBD2; CDR3: CASSLSAGTTNTGELFF; DNA: TGTGCCAGCAGCTTATCAGCCGGGACTACAAACACCGGGGAGCTGTTTTTT
J: TRBJ1-1; size: once; V: TRBV12-3/TRBV12-4; D: NA; CDR3: CASFQGGAFF; DNA: TGTGCCAGCTTTCAGGGTGGAGCTTTCTTT
J: TRBJ2-4; size: NA; V: TRBV11-3; D: NA; CDR3: CASSFPGPAKNIQYF; DNA: TGTGCCAGCAGCTTCCCTGGCCCGGCCAAAAACATTCAGTACTTC